Shown below are 32 T cell receptor beta chains from a single sample sequenced in a study of beta chain features in type 1 diabetes. Sequencing targeted expressed TCRB transcripts, as all isolated RNA had been reverse transcribed. Libraries were prepared by immunoSEQ multiplex PCR; TCRdb keeps only in-frame clonotypes and omits some of them. The sample has hundreds of thousands of clones, 11% to 15% seen once; the top ten hold under 0.04%. The sequenced material came from naive CD4+ T cells from blood. These receptors were collected from a man younger than 45 in good health.

Only a few counts were recorded for this clone. The V and J genes are TRBV10-3 and TRBJ2-5, with 7 nucleotides matching TRBD2. Germline CDR1 is ENHRY and CDR2 is SYGVKD. CDR3 length equals 14 residues. V trimming: 6 bases; J trimming: 3 bases; junction bases outside the gene matches: 7. CDR3 nucleotide sequence: TGTGCCATCAGCCCTACTAGCGAGAAAGAGACCCAGTACTTC. It encodes CAISPTSEKETQYF.

Only a few counts were recorded for this clone. The chain links TRBV14 to TRBJ2-5, with D possibly TRBD1 on 5 matching bases. CDR1 SGHDN and CDR2 FVKESK come from the germline V gene. V was cut by 3 bases and J by 2 bases, with 10 bases left in between. This CDR3 contains 14 residues. The CDR3 here is CASSHLDSQETQYF. CDR3 sequence (DNA): TGTGCCAGCAGCCATCTTGACAGTCAAGAGACCCAGTACTTC. The whole variable domain, remainder taken from reference TRBV14 and TRBJ2-5, is EAGVTQFPSHSVIEKGQTVTLRCDPISGHDNLYWYRRVMGKEIKFLLHFVKESKQDESGMPNNRFLAERTGGTYSTLKVQPAELEDSGVYFCASSHLDSQETQYFGPGTRLLVL.

This clone occurred once. This chain uses TRBV7-8 with TRBJ1-2; D uncertain. This CDR3 has 19 residues. From germline, CDR1 is SGHVS and CDR2 FQNEAQ. Trimming cost V 3 bases and J 4 bases, with 27 bases left between them. The CDR3 coding sequence is TGTGCCAGCAGCTTTATGGACCGACCGCCTTTTATAGTGGCCTATGGCTACACCTTC. This gives the protein CASSFMDRPPFIVAYGYTF.

CDR3 nucleotide sequence: TGTGCCAGCAGCCAGACAGGGAGAAACACCATATATTTT. Protein product: CASSQTGRNTIYF. The chain is built from TRBV13 and TRBJ1-3, with TRBD1 identical over 7 bases. Trimming cost V 5 bases and J 5 bases; bases outside gene matches: 3. CDR3 length equals 13 residues. Germline values: CDR1 PRHDT, CDR2 FYEKMQ (reference sequence).

This clone was found a few times. The J gene is TRBJ2-7, the V gene TRBV15; 14 positions agree with TRBD2. The CDR3 covers 16 residues. Germline CDR1 reads LNHNV; CDR2 reads YYDKDF (reference sequence). With V trimmed by 5 bases and J by 6 bases, 9 bases remained unmatched. CDR3 sequence reads: CATSRGTSGSVGEQYV. The CDR3 nucleotides are TGTGCCACCAGCCGGGGGACTAGCGGGAGTGTCGGCGAGCAGTACGTC.

The V and J genes are TRBV5-4 and TRBJ2-2; 8 bases fit TRBD2. V was clipped by 7 bases and J by 3 bases; unmatched bases: 11. CDR1 and CDR2 (germline): SGHNT, YYREEE (reference sequence). The CDR3 has 16 residues. Here the CDR3 DNA reads TGTGCCAGCTCCTCGAGGGTGCGGGGGGACACCGGGGAGCTGTTTTTT. Translated: CASSSRVRGDTGELFF.

As DNA, the CDR3 is TGTGCCAGCAGCCCTGGACGGCTGGGCGGCTACACCTTC. Encoded protein: CASSPGRLGGYTF. The J gene is TRBJ1-2, the V gene TRBV7-9; D not resolved. The V end lost 5 bases, the J end lost 8 bases, and 15 bases lay between the germline ends. Germline lookup yields CDR1 SEHNR and CDR2 FQNEAQ (reference sequence). CDR3 size: 13 residues.

A few counts support this clone. The V call is TRBV6-6, the J call TRBJ2-3; TRBD2 might be the D (6 bases). With 5 bases removed from V and 6 bases from J, the gap between germline ends came to 18 bases. CDR1 and CDR2 (germline): MNHNY, SVGAGI (reference sequence). The CDR3 is made up of 15 amino acids. For the CDR3, the DNA is TGTGCCAGCAGTCCGTCCGGGAGCTGGTCGGATACGCAGTATTTT. Amino acids: CASSPSGSWSDTQYF.

This clone was detected only a few times. At one of its ends the junction is not consistent with the germline gene, which may arise from a read error. The rearrangement links TRBV4-2 to TRBJ1-1; possibly TRBD1 for D (6 bases). Germline V gives CDR1 LGHNA, CDR2 YNFKEQ. The CDR3 covers 14 residues. The CDR3: CASSKEQGLREAFF. CDR3 sequence (DNA): TGTGCCAGCAGCAAAGAACAGGGCTTAAGAGAAGCTTTCTTT.

The chain has TRBV4-1 and TRBJ1-5, with 8 bases aligning to TRBD1. Germline CDR1 and CDR2: MGHRA and YSYEKL. V was clipped by 1 base and J by 6 bases; unmatched bases: 5. The CDR3 covers 15 residues. The CDR3 sequence is CASSQGQGAIQPQHF. The CDR3 nucleotides read TGCGCCAGCAGCCAAGGGCAGGGGGCGATTCAGCCCCAGCATTTT.

V and J are TRBV5-1 and TRBJ2-3; 11 nucleotides match TRBD2. Trimming removed 0 bases from V and 1 base from J; junction bases left unmatched: 4. The CDR3 is 17 residues long. Germline V gene sequence: CDR1 SGHRS, CDR2 YFSETQ. CDR3 region: CASSLALAGGGTDTQYF. The CDR3 DNA reads as TGCGCCAGCAGCTTGGCCCTAGCGGGGGGAGGCACAGATACGCAGTATTTT.

The rearrangement links TRBV7-6 to TRBJ2-1, with TRBD2 matching over 11 bases. The CDR3 extends over 18 amino acids. Unmatched junction bases numbered 9, after V lost 5 bases and J lost 0 bases. The germline gives CDR1 SGHVS, CDR2 FNYEAQ. The CDR3 sequence is CASSLLSGRGSSYNEQFF. CDR3 nucleotides: TGTGCCAGCAGCCTTCTTAGCGGGAGGGGGAGCTCCTACAATGAGCAGTTCTTC. The full variable domain, in which reference TRBV7-6 and TRBJ2-1 provide the parts outside the CDR3, is GAGVSQSPRYKVTKRGQDVALRCDPISGHVSLYWYRQALGQGPEFLTYFNYEAQQDKSGLPNDRFSAERPEGSISTLTIQRTEQRDSAMYRCASSLLSGRGSSYNEQFFGPGTRLTVL.

The chain carries TRBV20-1 and TRBJ2-5; D call uncertain. V lost 6 bases, J lost 5 bases, and 7 bases lay in between. CDR1 is DFQATT and CDR2 is SNEGSKA in the germline V gene (reference sequence). There are 10 residues in the CDR3. The CDR3: CSATWETQYF. The CDR3 bases are TGCAGTGCGACATGGGAGACCCAGTACTTC.

This clone occurred a few times. The rearrangement links TRBV4-3 to TRBJ1-1; D is unresolved. Germline CDR1 LGHNA, CDR2 YSLEER. The CDR3 is 16 amino acids. With 0 bases removed from V and 6 bases from J, the gap between germline ends came to 17 bases. The CDR3 DNA reads TGCGCCAGCAGCCAAGATGAGGGTGGCAGGATCCCTGAAGCTTTCTTT. This encodes CASSQDEGGRIPEAFF.

V gene TRBV5-4 combines with J gene TRBJ2-3, with TRBD1 matching over 8 bases. The trim removed 4 bases at V and 6 bases at J, leaving 7 bases unmatched. The CDR3 spans 14 residues. Germline V gives CDR1 SGHNT, CDR2 YYREEE (reference sequence). As DNA, the CDR3 is TGTGCCAGCAGCCAACTTTACAGGGGGGATACGCAGTATTTT. Encoded protein: CASSQLYRGDTQYF.

The chain carries TRBV7-9 and TRBJ1-1, with D unclear. This CDR3 is 12 amino acids long. Germline loops: CDR1 SEHNR, CDR2 FQNEAQ (reference sequence). V lost 3 bases, J lost 5 bases, and 7 bases lay in between. CDR3 sequence: CASSLRVTEAFF. In nucleotides, the CDR3 is TGTGCCAGCAGCTTGCGGGTAACTGAAGCTTTCTTT.

The table lists this clone with a few counts. Its ends do not fully match the called genes, so a read error is possible. The V call is TRBV7-9, the J call TRBJ2-1; 8 bases match TRBD1. Looked up from germline, CDR1 is SEHNR and CDR2 is FQNEAQ (reference sequence). The CDR3 length is 15 residues. CDR3 amino acids: CASTLTGGSYNEQFF. The CDR3 DNA reads TGTGCCAGCACCTTAACAGGGGGGTCCTACAATGAGCAGTTCTTC.

The chain employs TRBV5-1 and TRBJ2-7; 9 positions match TRBD1. V lost 2 bases, J lost 2 bases, and 5 bases stayed unmatched. The CDR3 consists of 15 residues. Germline CDR1 and CDR2: SGHRS and YFSETQ. This CDR3 reads CASSLPGQGAYEQYF. CDR3 nucleotides: TGCGCCAGCAGCTTACCGGGACAGGGTGCCTACGAGCAGTACTTC.

In this sample, this clone turned up a few times. The V call is TRBV29-1, the J call TRBJ2-5, with D possibly being TRBD1 (5 bases). Per germline, CDR1 SQVTM and CDR2 ANQGSEA. The CDR3 totals 12 residues. V lost 7 bases, J lost 4 bases, and 13 bases lay in between. The CDR3 sequence is CSARGRSETQYF. The CDR3 DNA reads TGCAGCGCTAGGGGCCGCTCAGAGACCCAGTACTTC.

This clone was counted a few times. The chain uses TRBV6-5 and TRBJ1-4, with unresolved D. The CDR3 is 13 residues long. Germline assignment: CDR1 MNHEY and CDR2 SVGAGI. Trimming removed 0 bases at V and 10 bases at J, with 9 bases between. For the CDR3, the DNA is TGTGCCAGCAGTTACTCGACCTTGGGAAAACTGTTTTTT. Encoded protein: CASSYSTLGKLFF.

The V and J genes are TRBV19 and TRBJ2-3; 9 nucleotides line up with TRBD2. Germline V gives CDR1 LNHDA, CDR2 SQIVND (reference sequence). CDR3 size: 15 residues. J gave up 3 bases and V 4 bases, and 5 bases lay outside the gene matches. CDR3 DNA sequence: TGTGCCAGTAGTACAGCTAGCGGGACTACAGATACGCAGTATTTT. Translating it yields CASSTASGTTDTQYF.

This clone was picked up a small number of times. The chain is built from TRBV15 and TRBJ1-5; a weak D match, TRBD1 (6 bases). V lost 5 bases to trimming and J lost 1 base, with 15 bases between them. Germline V gene data show CDR1 as LNHNV and CDR2 as YYDKDF (reference sequence). This CDR3 region has 16 residues. This CDR3 is CATSGLGAGSNQPQHF. The CDR3 DNA sequence: TGTGCCACCAGCGGGTTGGGGGCCGGCAGCAATCAGCCCCAGCATTTT.

In its sample, this clone was seen a few times. This chain connects TRBV10-3 to TRBJ2-1; D call uncertain. Trimming pared 10 bases from V and 6 bases from J, leaving 13 bases between. The CDR3 is made up of 12 amino acids. Germline V gene sequence: CDR1 ENHRY, CDR2 SYGVKD. For the CDR3, the DNA is TGTGCCACCGGCACCCGGTCCAATGAGCAGTTCTTC. Amino acids: CATGTRSNEQFF.

The rearrangement uses TRBV6-5 and TRBJ2-3; D not resolved. CDR3 length: 15 amino acids. V shed 2 bases and J shed 10 bases, with 19 bases lying between them. CDR1 and CDR2 from the germline V gene are MNHEY and SVGAGI. The CDR3 here is CASSYDHGLASAQYF. The CDR3 DNA is TGTGCCAGCAGTTACGATCATGGGTTAGCTAGTGCGCAGTATTTT.

This clone has a handful of counts. The chain is built from TRBV28 and TRBJ2-7, with TRBD2 matching 14 bases. The V gene end was trimmed by 10 bases and the J gene end by 0 bases; junction bases not matched to a gene: 14. Per germline, CDR1 MDHEN and CDR2 SYDVKM. The CDR3 totals 18 residues. CDR3 in amino acids: CATAGETSGRAGSYEQYV. CDR3 sequence (DNA): TGTGCCACCGCAGGGGAGACTAGCGGGAGGGCGGGCTCCTACGAGCAGTACGTC.

This clone was seen only a few times. The genes are TRBV10-3 and TRBJ2-1; 7 bases are shared with TRBD1. CDR3 length: 13 amino acids. Trimming at V came to 9 bases and at J to 4 bases, leaving 6 bases not matched to a gene. Germline CDR1 reads ENHRY; CDR2 reads SYGVKD. This CDR3 is CAIKGTAYNEQFF. The CDR3 nucleotides read TGTGCCATTAAAGGGACAGCTTACAATGAGCAGTTCTTC.

This clone was detected only a few times. The rearrangement links TRBV4-1 to TRBJ2-1; TRBD1 might be the D (7 bases). The CDR3 is 16 amino acids. Trimming stripped 1 base from V and 4 bases from J, with 14 bases between. Germline CDR1 and CDR2: MGHRA and YSYEKL. The DNA of the CDR3 is TGCGCCAGCAGCCAAGCTTGGGGGGACAGATACAATGAGCAGTTCTTC. Its translation is CASSQAWGDRYNEQFF.

The chain recombines TRBV27 with TRBJ2-7, with TRBD2 identical over 10 bases. The CDR3 loop spans 14 amino acids. With 2 bases clipped from V and 7 bases from J, the junction kept 5 bases outside the gene matches. Germline lookup yields CDR1 MNHEY and CDR2 SMNVEV (reference sequence). Written as DNA, the CDR3 is TGTGCCAGCAGTTTACGACTAGCGGGCGGTGAGCAGTACTTC. Protein: CASSLRLAGGEQYF.

The sample holds a few counts of this clone. The chain combines TRBV2 with TRBJ2-1; 9 nucleotides match TRBD1. V was pared by 6 bases and J by 8 bases, with 11 bases of the junction left unmatched. The germline V gene has CDR1 SNHLY and CDR2 FYNNEI. CDR3 length: 15 residues. CDR3: CASRQDRGAFYEQFF. CDR3 bases: TGTGCCAGCAGGCAAGACAGGGGGGCATTCTATGAGCAGTTCTTC.

A single count supports this clone. This chain uses TRBV15 with TRBJ1-2, with D maybe TRBD1 (5 bases). The CDR3 consists of 13 residues. Between the trimmed V and J ends, which lost 5 bases and 6 bases, there was a span of 13 bases. CDR1 is LNHNV and CDR2 is YYDKDF in the germline V gene (reference sequence). CDR3: CATSLEIRDGYTF. In nucleotides, the CDR3 is TGTGCCACCAGCCTAGAGATCAGGGATGGCTACACCTTC.

V usage is TRBV7-2 and J usage is TRBJ2-5; D possibly corresponds to TRBD2 (5 bases). The CDR3 sequence is 14 residues long. Trimming left V 6 bases short and J 0 bases short, with 11 bases between. Per germline, CDR1 SGHTA and CDR2 FQGNSA. The chain's CDR3 is CASRRTGNQETQYF. The CDR3 DNA follows: TGTGCCAGCAGGAGGACGGGGAACCAAGAGACCCAGTACTTC.

This clone has only a few counts. V and J are TRBV5-4 and TRBJ2-4; a weak D match, TRBD2 (5 bases). Germline loops: CDR1 SGHNT, CDR2 YYREEE (reference sequence). The CDR3 is 15 residues long. Between the trimmed V and J ends, which lost 0 bases and 2 bases, there was a span of 9 bases. The CDR3 loop reads CASSLAAGTKNIQYF. As DNA, the CDR3 is TGTGCCAGCAGCTTGGCCGCGGGTACCAAAAACATTCAGTACTTC.